This T cell receptor beta chain is from a study of neurological immune-mediated disorders. Whole-study findings and limits: HTLV-1-associated myelopathy ranked highest for TCR clonal expansion and multiple sclerosis lowest, beneath healthy controls. The absence of any CDR3 amino acid sequence shared by expanded clones across subjects suggests that repertoires were private in all groups.

The time point was: longitudinal time-point 1 (baseline). Germline CDR1 reads LGHNA; CDR2 reads YSLEER. V was cut by 4 bases and J by 0 bases, with 12 bases left in between. CDR3 length: 15 residues. Each TCR transcript was tagged with a 10-nucleotide random UMI during 5'RACE. Using its own MiXCR run on the 5' RACE reads, TCRdb lists one record per CDR3 protein. The table shows tens of thousands of distinct CDR3 sequences, with roughly 10% occurring only once. This clonotype was picked up many times. Its antigen is not known. Specimen: PBMCs. The gene calls are TRBV4-3 and TRBJ2-5; TRBD2 is a possible D gene (6 bases). This receptor was taken from a male donor with HTLV-1-associated myelopathy (HAM/TSP). The CDR3 nucleotides are TGCGCCAGCAGCCTGGGACGGGGGTACCAAGAGACCCAGTACTTC. Its protein product is CASSLGRGYQETQYF.